This entry is about one T cell receptor (beta chain). What it binds is unknown. The primer mix had 60 Vbeta and 13 Jbeta primers. Only in-frame clones appear in the TCRdb table, and some are missing; sequencing was by immunoSEQ multiplex PCR. The table has under 150,000 clones, about 59% seen once; the top ten hold less than 9.5%. With V trimmed by 3 bases and J by 6 bases, 9 bases remained unmatched. This CDR3 has 15 amino acids. From germline, CDR1 is KGHSH and CDR2 LQKENI. This specimen comes from a study of cytomegalovirus exposure and HLA in healthy donors. Study overall: An earlier analysis found around 100 million unique TCR beta sequences from approximately 190 million T cells.

Study results and limitations: Reportedly, fewer N-insertions than the approximately 680-donor mean appeared in an Asian-associated ancestry cluster in a later analysis. According to the study, around 180 TCR beta chains were cytomegalovirus-associated. Follow-up analysis later connected one missense variant in DCLRE1C with trimming of TCR beta V- and J-genes.

The V gene is TRBV18, the J gene TRBJ1-1, with 8 nucleotides matching TRBD1. This TCR was sampled from a woman aged 40 to 55 in good health and CMV-seropositive. The source material was PBMCs. The CDR3 coding sequence is TGTGCCAGCTCACCCGGACAGGGTCTGGCGGCTGAAGCTTTCTTT. Encoded protein: CASSPGQGLAAEAFF.